One and the same sample provided the 6 T cell receptor beta chains below, sequenced in a study of blood T cell repertoires in COVID-19. Sequencing used immunoSEQ multiplex PCR; TCRdb keeps in-frame clones, though not all of them. The table includes 250,000 to 400,000 clones, 90% detected once. The sequencing sample was made of PBMCs or T cells enriched from blood (not recorded which). These receptors all come from a man in his fifties or sixties who had recovered from COVID-19.

The chain couples TRBV27 to TRBJ2-1; 9 bases map to TRBD1. The CDR3 is 15 amino acids. With 3 bases clipped from V and 5 bases from J, the junction kept 5 bases outside the gene matches. Germline V lookup: CDR1 MNHEY, CDR2 SMNVEV (reference sequence). CDR3 sequence reads: CASSFLGTGNNEQFF. CDR3 DNA sequence: TGTGCCAGCAGTTTTTTGGGGACAGGGAACAATGAGCAGTTCTTC.

This clone has just one count. The chain employs TRBV5-1 and TRBJ2-1, with 8 positions matching TRBD2. Germline CDR1 reads SGHRS; CDR2 reads YFSETQ. Trimming took 3 bases from V and 7 from J; bases not matched to a gene: 6. This CDR3 is built from 14 residues. CDR3 residues: CASSWDSGTNEQFF. For the CDR3, the DNA is TGCGCCAGCAGCTGGGATAGCGGGACTAATGAGCAGTTCTTC.

The chain recombines TRBV3-1 (or the pseudogene TRBV3-2) with TRBJ1-1, with D perhaps TRBD1 (5 bases). The germline CDR1 and CDR2 sequences are LGHDT and YNNKEL (reference sequence). V lost 4 bases and J lost 4, with 19 bases in between. The CDR3 consists of 16 residues. The CDR3 sequence: CASSPSLGGWVTEAFF. CDR3 bases: TGTGCCAGCAGCCCCTCTCTGGGGGGGTGGGTCACTGAAGCTTTCTTT.

The chain has TRBV2 and TRBJ2-5; 14 bases line up with TRBD2. The V gene's germline CDR1 is SNHLY and CDR2 FYNNEI. This CDR3 comprises 15 residues. With V trimmed by 6 bases and J by 6 bases, 6 bases remained unmatched. The DNA for the CDR3 is TGTGCCAGCAGGCCGACTAGCGGGGGGGAAAAGACCCAGTACTTC. It specifies CASRPTSGGEKTQYF.

This rearrangement joins TRBV2 to TRBJ1-1; 9 nucleotides agree with TRBD1. The J segment lost 5 bases and the V segment lost 6 bases, leaving 7 bases of the junction unmatched. There are 14 residues in the CDR3. CDR1 is SNHLY and CDR2 is FYNNEI in the germline V gene. In DNA, the CDR3 is TGTGCCAGCAGAGCCGGACAGGGGCCTACTGAAGCTTTCTTT. Residues: CASRAGQGPTEAFF.

The chain recombines TRBV29-1 with TRBJ2-1, with a possible D match to TRBD2 (6 bases). The CDR3 spans 14 residues. The germline V gene has CDR1 SQVTM and CDR2 ANQGSEA. V was clipped by 5 bases and J by 3 bases, with 14 bases between them. CDR3 sequence: CSVILATSYNEQFF. DNA for the CDR3: TGCAGCGTTATCCTAGCGACAAGCTACAATGAGCAGTTCTTC.